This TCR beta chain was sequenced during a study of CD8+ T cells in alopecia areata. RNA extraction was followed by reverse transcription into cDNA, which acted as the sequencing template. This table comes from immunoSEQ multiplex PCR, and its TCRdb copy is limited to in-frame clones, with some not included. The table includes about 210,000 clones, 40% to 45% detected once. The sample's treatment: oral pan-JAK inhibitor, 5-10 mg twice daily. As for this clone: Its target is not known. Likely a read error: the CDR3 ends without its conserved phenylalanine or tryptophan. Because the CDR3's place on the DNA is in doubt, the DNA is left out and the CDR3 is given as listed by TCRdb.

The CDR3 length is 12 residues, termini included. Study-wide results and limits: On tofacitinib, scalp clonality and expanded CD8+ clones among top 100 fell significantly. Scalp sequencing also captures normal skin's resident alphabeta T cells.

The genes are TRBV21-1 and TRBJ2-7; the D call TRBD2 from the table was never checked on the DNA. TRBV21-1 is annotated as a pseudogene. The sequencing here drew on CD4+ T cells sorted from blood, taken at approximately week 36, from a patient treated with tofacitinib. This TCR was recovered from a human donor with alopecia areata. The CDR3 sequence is CASSKGGSAAAG.